What follows are 2 T cell receptor beta chains derived from one specimen sequenced in a study of post-analysis software for immune sequencing data. Study-level findings and limits: Patients showed TRBV5-6, TRBV5-1 and TRBV20-1 among five TRBV segments more frequent than in controls.

These TCRs' antigens remain unknown. Prepared libraries of TCR beta cDNA carried unique molecular identifiers. MiXCR was run by TCRdb on the PCR reads, yielding one entry per CDR3 protein. The profile shows about 540,000 distinct CDR3 sequences, around 31% of them singletons. Sequencing was done on a sample of blood. The receptors stem from a girl between 2 and 17 years old with multiple sclerosis.

The rearrangement joins TRBV5-5 to TRBJ2-7; TRBD1 agrees at 8 bases. In germline, CDR1 is SGHKS, CDR2 YYEKEE (reference sequence). The CDR3 is made up of 17 amino acids. The J segment lost 0 bases and the V segment lost 0 bases, leaving 8 bases of the junction unmatched. The CDR3 nucleotides are TGTGCCAGCAGCTTGGAGGGGGACAGGCGCCACTCCTACGAGCAGTACTTC. This encodes CASSLEGDRRHSYEQYF.

In nucleotides, the CDR3 is TGCAGTGCTAGAGCGGGACCCTACGAGCAGTACTTC. Its translation: CSARAGPYEQYF. The J gene is TRBJ2-7, the V gene TRBV20-1; tentatively, D is TRBD1 or TRBD2 (5 bases each). The CDR3 length is 12 residues. Germline CDR1 and CDR2: DFQATT and SNEGSKA (reference sequence). Trimming removed 1 base from V and 2 bases from J, with 6 bases in between.